A single sample is the source of the 26 T cell receptor beta chains below, sequenced in a study of blood T cells in healthy people across ages. A second PCR of 7 to 11 cycles used a sample-barcoded 5' primer and a J-beta primer mix. From the 5' RACE reads, TCRdb called clonotypes with MiXCR, one entry per CDR3 protein. The sample lists hundreds of thousands of distinct CDR3 sequences; 52% were seen once. Sequenced input: blood. Every receptor here comes from a woman older than 75 in good health.

This clonotype was picked up one time. The gene calls are TRBV9 and TRBJ2-3; no definite D call. Trimming left V 7 bases short and J 4 bases short, with 16 bases between. Germline V gene data show CDR1 as SGDLS and CDR2 as YYNGEE. The CDR3 consists of 14 residues. The CDR3 DNA is TGTGCCAGCGGCTCCAATGTCGAGCCAGATACGCAGTATTTT. Translated, it gives CASGSNVEPDTQYF.

This clonotype has more than one count but fewer than ten. The chain employs TRBV4-1 and TRBJ1-1, with unresolved D. The germline V gene encodes CDR1 MGHRA and CDR2 YSYEKL. CDR3 length: 15 residues. The V end was cut by 1 base, the J end by 5 bases, with 14 bases between. The CDR3 coding sequence is TGCGCCAGCAGCCAAGTCGTAGGAGGGTTAACTGAAGCTTTCTTT. Translating it yields CASSQVVGGLTEAFF.

This clonotype was seen a handful of times. The rearrangement joins TRBV29-1 to TRBJ1-1, with a possible D match to TRBD1 (6 bases). The length of the CDR3 is 13 residues. The germline V and J ends were trimmed by 6 bases and 3 bases, with 14 bases remaining between them. Germline lookup yields CDR1 SQVTM and CDR2 ANQGSEA. The CDR3 loop reads CSVPLEGDTEAFF. The CDR3 nucleotides are TGCAGCGTGCCTTTGGAGGGGGACACTGAAGCTTTCTTT.

As regards this clonotype: A much larger clonotype is one base distant, so this may be a read error. The chain recombines TRBV9 with TRBJ2-3; perhaps D is TRBD1 or TRBD2 (5 bases each). V was trimmed by 4 bases and J by 3 bases, leaving 18 bases between them. CDR3 length equals 16 residues. From germline, CDR1 is SGDLS and CDR2 YYNGEE. The CDR3 DNA follows: TGTGCCAGCAGCCCTGTGGGGACCTTTCGGACAGATACGCAGTATTTT. This translates into CASSPVGTFRTDTQYF. The full variable domain, completed using reference TRBV9 and TRBJ2-3, is DSGVTQTPKHLITATGQRVTLRCSPRSGDLSVYWYQQSLDQGLQFLIQYYNGEERAKGNILERFSAQQFPDLHSELNLSSLELGDSALYFCASSPVGTFRTDTQYFGPGTRLTVL.

In its sample, this clonotype is medium-sized (0.01 to 0.1%). The V and J genes are TRBV12-3 or TRBV12-4 and TRBJ2-3, with D possibly matching TRBD1 (6 bases). CDR3 length: 13 amino acids. The V and J ends lost 8 bases and 3 bases respectively, with 12 bases between them. This CDR3 is CASGRGGTDTQYF. The DNA for the CDR3 is TGTGCCAGCGGCCGAGGGGGTACAGATACGCAGTATTTT.

The chain couples TRBV28 to TRBJ1-4, with TRBD1 as a possible D gene (5 bases). Germline assignment: CDR1 MDHEN and CDR2 SYDVKM. Deletions cut 3 bases from V and 5 bases from J, with 10 bases between. The CDR3 covers 14 residues. CDR3 in DNA: TGTGCCAGCAGTTTCGCGGGGGGAAATGAAAAACTGTTTTTT. Encoded protein: CASSFAGGNEKLFF.

About this clonotype itself: A junction boundary mismatches the germline segment, possibly from a read error. The V gene is TRBV6-1, the J gene TRBJ1-2; D is possibly TRBD1 (5 bases). The CDR3 totals 14 residues. Looked up from germline, CDR1 is MNHNS and CDR2 is SASEGT. CDR3: CAGSVDNSNYGYTF. The CDR3 bases are TGTGCCGGCAGTGTGGACAATTCTAACTATGGCTACACCTTC.

This clonotype was counted a single time. The chain employs TRBV6-6 and TRBJ2-1; D ambiguous. The V gene lost 8 bases and the J gene lost 2 bases, with 10 bases spanning the gap. The CDR3 has 13 amino acids. Germline assignment: CDR1 MNHNY and CDR2 SVGAGI (reference sequence). CDR3 residues: CASANGAYNEQFF. In nucleotides, the CDR3 is TGTGCCAGCGCCAATGGAGCCTACAATGAGCAGTTCTTC.

In the case of this clonotype: One junction end does not reproduce the germline sequence, and a read error may be involved. The chain links TRBV12-3 or TRBV12-4 to TRBJ2-4; D is perhaps TRBD2 (6 bases). The CDR3 is made up of 17 amino acids. The CDR3 region is CASSLQGGGIAKDIQYF. CDR3 sequence (DNA): TGTGCCAGCAGTTTACAGGGTGGAGGGATAGCCAAAGACATTCAGTACTTC.

This chain joins TRBV20-1 and TRBJ1-2; TRBD1 might be the D (6 bases). The CDR3 is 11 amino acids. Germline V lookup: CDR1 DFQATT, CDR2 SNEGSKA (reference sequence). Trimming took 8 bases from V and 5 from J, leaving 12 bases between them. The CDR3 region has the DNA TGCAGTCCCGGGGGGCAATATGGCTACACCTTC. It is translated as CSPGGQYGYTF.

The chain employs TRBV27 and TRBJ2-3; TRBD2 agrees at 8 bases. Germline trimming cut 5 bases from V and 3 bases from J; bases unmatched to any gene: 22. The CDR3 consists of 20 residues. CDR1 and CDR2 from the germline V gene are MNHEY and SMNVEV (reference sequence). The CDR3 DNA reads TGTGCCAGCAGTCCCCCTCTGGCGGGGGGATGGGGGTTACGGACAGATACGCAGTATTTT. Translating it yields CASSPPLAGGWGLRTDTQYF.

CDR3 bases: TGTGCCATCACTAATGACAAGAGCTCCTACAATGAGCAGTTCTTC. Its translation is CAITNDKSSYNEQFF. The chain is built from TRBV10-3 and TRBJ2-1; D gene ambiguous. The V gene's germline CDR1 is ENHRY and CDR2 SYGVKD. Deletions cut 7 bases from V and 0 bases from J, with 13 bases between. The CDR3 covers 15 residues.

In this sample, this clonotype turned up a few times. The junction and the germline gene differ at one end; a read error may be behind it. V usage is TRBV20-1 and J usage is TRBJ1-2, with D uncertain. CDR3 length: 13 residues. The germline V gene encodes CDR1 DFQATT and CDR2 SNEGSKA (reference sequence). The DNA for the CDR3 is TGCAGTGCTAGAGGGGGTTCTCGCTATGACTACACCTTC. Its protein is CSARGGSRYDYTF.

This clonotype came up many times. DNA of the CDR3: TGTGCCAGCAGTTTGGGCAGGGGGGATCAGCCCCAGCATTTT. Translation gives CASSLGRGDQPQHF. This chain uses TRBV27 with TRBJ1-5, with TRBD1 identical over 7 bases. Germline V CDR1 and CDR2: MNHEY, SMNVEV (reference sequence). The CDR3 has 14 amino acids. Trimming at V came to 3 bases and at J to 5 bases, leaving 4 bases not matched to a gene.

The rearrangement links TRBV20-1 to TRBJ1-1, with D possibly matching TRBD1 (5 bases). Trimming stripped 0 bases from V and 7 bases from J, with 9 bases between. CDR1 and CDR2 (germline): DFQATT, SNEGSKA (reference sequence). The CDR3 is 12 amino acids. In DNA form, the CDR3 reads TGCAGTGCTAGAGAGGGACCGTATGAAGCTTTCTTT. Protein: CSAREGPYEAFF.

As concerns this clonotype: This may come from a read error, since a much larger clone is one base off. The rearrangement joins TRBV12-3 or TRBV12-4 to TRBJ2-4; D possibly matches TRBD1 or TRBD2 (5 bases each). Trimming took 0 bases from V and 3 from J, leaving 9 bases between them. The CDR3 has 15 residues. CDR3 DNA: TGTGCCAGCAGTTTAGCGGGGGAGAGCAAAAACATTCAGTACTTC. Translated: CASSLAGESKNIQYF.

This clonotype has a handful of counts. The chain has TRBV29-1 and TRBJ2-2; TRBD2 agrees at 11 bases. The germline gives CDR1 SQVTM, CDR2 ANQGSEA. V shed 7 bases and J 4 bases; nucleotides not matched to a gene: 2. This CDR3 has 13 residues. This CDR3 is CSGGLAGTGELFF. The CDR3 nucleotides read TGCAGCGGCGGACTAGCGGGCACCGGGGAGCTGTTTTTT.

This clonotype was recorded a few times. The CDR3 sequence: CASGRMSRGEKLFF. CDR3 DNA: TGTGCCAGCGGTCGTATGTCCAGGGGTGAAAAACTGTTTTTT. The chain is built from TRBV27 and TRBJ1-4, with D tentatively TRBD1 (6 bases). There are 14 residues in the CDR3. The germline gives CDR1 MNHEY, CDR2 SMNVEV (reference sequence). V shed 8 bases and J shed 7 bases, with 17 bases lying between them. Based on the CDR3 plus reference TRBV27 and TRBJ1-4, the full variable domain is EAQVTQNPRYLITVTGKKLTVTCSQNMNHEYMSWYRQDPGLGLRQIYYSMNVEVTDKGDVPEGYKVSRKEKRNFPLILESPSPNQTSLYFCASGRMSRGEKLFFGSGTQLSVL.

The V and J genes are TRBV29-1 and TRBJ2-2; TRBD1 agrees at 8 bases. This CDR3 spans 15 amino acids. The J segment lost 3 bases and the V segment lost 7 bases, leaving 10 bases of the junction unmatched. Per the germline V gene, CDR1 is SQVTM and CDR2 is ANQGSEA. CDR3 sequence reads: CSASGTGGYTGELFF. CDR3 nucleotide sequence: TGCAGCGCCTCCGGGACAGGCGGTTACACCGGGGAGCTGTTTTTT.

This clonotype has at least ten counts. The chain combines TRBV20-1 with TRBJ2-1; 10 bases map to TRBD2. The CDR3 is 16 amino acids. The J segment lost 7 bases and the V segment lost 5 bases, leaving 14 bases of the junction unmatched. Per the germline V gene, CDR1 is DFQATT and CDR2 is SNEGSKA (reference sequence). The CDR3 here is CSAPVTSGSAGNEQFF. In DNA form, the CDR3 reads TGCAGTGCTCCAGTGACTAGCGGGTCCGCAGGGAATGAGCAGTTCTTC.

V and J are TRBV25-1 and TRBJ2-3; D is perhaps TRBD2 (6 bases). The CDR3 runs 15 residues. Germline CDR1 MGHDK, CDR2 SYGVNS. Trimming removed 4 bases from V and 5 bases from J, with 16 bases in between. The DNA for the CDR3 is TGTGCCAGCAGTGTTGGACTATTCGGGGTAGATACGCAGTATTTT. It yields the protein CASSVGLFGVDTQYF.

The J gene is TRBJ2-1, the V gene TRBV9; D unclear. Looked up from germline, CDR1 is SGDLS and CDR2 is YYNGEE. The V end was cut by 0 bases, the J end by 8 bases, with 12 bases between. This CDR3 spans 14 amino acids. DNA of the CDR3: TGTGCCAGCAGCGTAGTGGTGCCTGAGGATGAGCAGTTCTTC. Translating it yields CASSVVVPEDEQFF.

Note on this clonotype: With a much larger clone just one base away, this may be a read error. The V gene is TRBV12-3 or TRBV12-4, the J gene TRBJ2-6; D is possibly TRBD1 or TRBD2 (5 bases each). The CDR3 is 16 amino acids. V was shortened by 4 bases and J by 4 bases, with 14 bases between the two germline ends. CDR3 nucleotide sequence: TGTGCCAGCAGTTGGGACCGTGCGAGGGGGGCCAACGTCCTGACTTTC. Translation gives CASSWDRARGANVLTF.

This clonotype has only a few counts. V is TRBV20-1 and J is TRBJ2-3; 8 bases fit TRBD2. The J segment lost 6 bases and the V segment lost 6 bases, leaving 14 bases of the junction unmatched. Germline-derived CDR1 and CDR2 are DFQATT and SNEGSKA (reference sequence). This CDR3 is built from 15 residues. CDR3 region: CSAIGSSGLVDTQYF. CDR3 DNA sequence: TGCAGTGCCATTGGGTCTAGCGGGTTGGTGGATACGCAGTATTTT.

This clonotype has ten or more counts. V is TRBV3-1 and J is TRBJ2-7, with TRBD1 matching over 7 bases. J lost 2 bases, V lost 3 bases, and 10 bases had no gene match. The V gene's germline CDR1 is LGHDT and CDR2 YNNKEL (reference sequence). This CDR3 is 16 amino acids long. This CDR3 is CASSHVPGTETYEQYF. DNA for the CDR3: TGTGCCAGCAGCCATGTACCCGGGACAGAGACCTACGAGCAGTACTTC.

Worth noting for this clonotype: This may be a read error: a much more frequent sequence differs by one nucleotide. The rearrangement uses TRBV6-6 and TRBJ1-1; TRBD1 is a possible D gene (5 bases). CDR3 length equals 12 residues. With 6 bases removed from V and 8 bases from J, the gap between germline ends came to 13 bases. Germline values: CDR1 MNHNY, CDR2 SVGAGI (reference sequence). The CDR3 here is CASRGDSFEAFF. The CDR3 bases are TGTGCCAGCAGGGGAGACAGCTTCGAAGCTTTCTTT.